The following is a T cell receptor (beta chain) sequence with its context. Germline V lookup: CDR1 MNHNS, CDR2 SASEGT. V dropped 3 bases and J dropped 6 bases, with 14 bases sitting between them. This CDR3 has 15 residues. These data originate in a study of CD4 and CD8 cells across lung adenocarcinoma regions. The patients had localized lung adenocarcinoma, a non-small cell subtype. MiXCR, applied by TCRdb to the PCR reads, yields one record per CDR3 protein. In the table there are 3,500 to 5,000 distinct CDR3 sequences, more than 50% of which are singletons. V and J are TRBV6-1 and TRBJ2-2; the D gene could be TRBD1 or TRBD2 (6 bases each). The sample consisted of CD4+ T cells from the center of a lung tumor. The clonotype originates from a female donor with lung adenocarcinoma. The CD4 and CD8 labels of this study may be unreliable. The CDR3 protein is CASSDWPGEAGELFF. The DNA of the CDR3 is TGTGCCAGCAGTGACTGGCCAGGGGAGGCCGGGGAGCTGTTTTTT.